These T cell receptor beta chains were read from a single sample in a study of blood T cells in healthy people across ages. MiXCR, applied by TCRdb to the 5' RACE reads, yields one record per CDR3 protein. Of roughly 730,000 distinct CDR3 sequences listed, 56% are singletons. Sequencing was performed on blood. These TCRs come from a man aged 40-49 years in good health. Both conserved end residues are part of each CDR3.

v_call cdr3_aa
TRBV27 CASKGRGPYEQYF
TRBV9 CASSVKGYNEKLFF
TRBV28 CASSIPPLGANEQFF
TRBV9 CASSVGTDNQPQHF
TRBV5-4 CASSIPGTGSSYEQYF
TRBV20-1 CSASLMGVKVGDTLYF
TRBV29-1 CSVEEKGGGGTYEQYF
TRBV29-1 CSGGPVGPSYNEQFF
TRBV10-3 CAIGRGVTAYEQYF
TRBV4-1 CASSQNFPVLAAYEQYF
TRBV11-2 CASSALQGARAPLHF
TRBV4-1 CASMTQTDTQYF
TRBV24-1 CATSPRHLGRAGAGLANTDTQYF
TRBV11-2 CASSPEGEGLVGYTF
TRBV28 CASSPGGRRGQETQYF
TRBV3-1 CASSQEGHRALVGEAFF
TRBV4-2 CASSQGMDSNQPQHF
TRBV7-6 CASSSRIAGGTDTQYF
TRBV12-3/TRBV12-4 CASSSGGSSPLHF
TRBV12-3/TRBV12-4 CASTTTRGSNSPLHF
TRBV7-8 CAGSLGTGRDTQYF
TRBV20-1 CSAGGGFQPQHF
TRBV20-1 CSAMGTLAGALTDTQYF
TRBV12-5 CASGLDRGVYGYTF
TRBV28 CASGNRGPYEQYF
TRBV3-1 CASSQVPLGNINSPLHF
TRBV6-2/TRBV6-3 CASSSTSVVSYEQYF
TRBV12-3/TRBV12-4 CASSLSSGATDTQYF
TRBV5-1 CASSPYADTGLTEAFF
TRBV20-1 CSARVGLATDTQYF
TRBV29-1 CSVDVHLRETQYF
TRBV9 CASSVESSGTTSYEQYF
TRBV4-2 CASSQDALVEAFF
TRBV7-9 CASSLEIRNTEAFF
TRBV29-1 CSVGNLDYREVRGYTF
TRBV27 CASSLAADETQYF
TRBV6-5 CTSRSPGLAGYEQYF
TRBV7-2 CASSSTSGSNNEQYF
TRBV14 CASSRSRTSGTRGQENIQYF
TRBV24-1 CATSLTGGYNEQFF
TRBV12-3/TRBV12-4 CASRDRDRRTEAFF
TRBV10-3 CAIRPASGTDEQFF
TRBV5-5 CASSWGDRTRYEQYF
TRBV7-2 CASSLIVALGGAYEQYF
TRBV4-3 CASSQDQAVGNNEQFF
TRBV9 CASSDSGDNEKLFF
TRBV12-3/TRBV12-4 CASRTGVTDTQYF
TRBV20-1 CSARDGASSPYEQYF
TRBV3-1 CASSQTTNYGYTF
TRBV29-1 CSVGTVSCNEQFF
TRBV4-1 CASSQFRAGANVLTF
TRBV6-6 CASSSRTAENYGYTF
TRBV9 CASSVVGGAFNTEAFF
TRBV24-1 CATSDPGLAGGGDTQYF
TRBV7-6 CASSLEGRTGELFF
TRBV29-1 CSVEEVRGRGYTF
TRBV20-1 CSARDYLGQSHGYTF
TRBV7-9 CASSLEGEKNSPLHF
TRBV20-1 CSARDAAGGYNEQFF
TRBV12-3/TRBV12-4 CASRNAGGGGNEQFF